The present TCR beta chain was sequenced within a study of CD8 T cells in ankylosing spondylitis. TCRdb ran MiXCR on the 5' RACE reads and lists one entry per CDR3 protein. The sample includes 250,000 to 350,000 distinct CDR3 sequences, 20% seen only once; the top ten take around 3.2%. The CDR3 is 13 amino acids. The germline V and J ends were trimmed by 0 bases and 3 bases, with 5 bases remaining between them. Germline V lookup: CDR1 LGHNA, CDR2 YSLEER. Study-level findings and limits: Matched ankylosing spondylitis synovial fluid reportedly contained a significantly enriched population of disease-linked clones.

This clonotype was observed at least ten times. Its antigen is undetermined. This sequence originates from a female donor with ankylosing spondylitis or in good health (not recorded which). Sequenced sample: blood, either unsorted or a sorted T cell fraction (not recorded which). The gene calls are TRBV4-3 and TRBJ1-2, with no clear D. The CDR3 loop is CASSQDRHYGYTF. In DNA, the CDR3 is TGCGCCAGCAGCCAAGACAGGCACTATGGCTACACCTTC.